This T cell receptor beta chain was identified during a study of blood T cell repertoires in COVID-19. Turning to the study itself: Samples taken during acute and convalescent COVID-19 were collected in the United States, Italy and Spain. Sources were T cells, B-cell-depleted T cells, or PBMCs; the material itself was cDNA or gDNA.

How the authors handled the data: Using reference gene primer amplification, nucleated cell counts were estimated. Sequencing was performed with immunoSEQ multiplex PCR; in TCRdb, only in-frame clones are kept and a portion is missing. V and J calls and clone size are those listed in that table; D and trimming were worked out from the DNA. The sample has about 250,000 clones, around 86% seen once; the top ten hold around 1.5%. Points on this clone: A read error may produce the germline difference seen at one junction end.

CDR1 SSHAT and CDR2 FNYEAQ come from the germline V gene (reference sequence). CDR3 size: 16 residues. Sequencing used peripheral blood. The chain couples TRBV7-7 to TRBJ2-1; a weak D match, TRBD2 (7 bases). The origin of this receptor is an older woman who had recovered from COVID-19. The CDR3 nucleotides read TGTGCTAGCAGCCTACAACCGGGGGGCGACGGGGATGAGCAGTTCTTC. Translated, it gives CASSLQPGGDGDEQFF.